These 26 T cell receptor beta chains were all obtained from the same sample, sequenced in a study of CD8 T cells in Susac syndrome. cDNA came from about 0.5 to 1 ug RNA primed by random hexamers. TCRdb recomputed calls from the immunoSEQ multiplex PCR reads with MiXCR, one row per CDR3 protein. The sample yields about 150,000 distinct CDR3 sequences, about 95% seen once. The sample was CD4+ T cells from PBMCs. These receptors were obtained from a human donor with Susac syndrome.

The rearrangement joins TRBV14 to TRBJ1-6, with a possible D match to TRBD1 (5 bases). CDR1 and CDR2 from the germline V gene are SGHDN and FVKESK. The length of the CDR3 is 15 residues. V lost 1 base and J 8 bases, leaving 12 bases between the germline ends. The CDR3 sequence: CASSQAFQGHSPLHF. The DNA for the CDR3 is TGTGCCAGCAGCCAAGCTTTCCAGGGCCATTCACCCCTCCACTTT.

This rearrangement joins TRBV12-1 to TRBJ2-7. TRBV12-1 is a known pseudogene. The CDR3 spans 11 residues. Here the CDR3 DNA reads TGTGCCAGCAGCTTTGACTACGAGCAGTACTTC. Translating it yields CASSFDYEQYF.

The chain couples TRBV6-5 to TRBJ1-4, with 10 bases matching TRBD1. CDR1 MNHEY and CDR2 SVGAGI come from the germline V gene. The junction had 6 bases not matched to a gene; V was cut back by 4 bases and J by 7 bases. The CDR3 loop spans 15 amino acids. The CDR3 nucleotides are TGTGCCAGCAGTTCCCCGGGACAGGGGACTGAAAAACTGTTTTTT. Translating it yields CASSSPGQGTEKLFF.

The gene calls are TRBV7-9 and TRBJ1-2; no firm D call. Germline V gene lookup returns CDR1 SEHNR and CDR2 FQNEAQ (reference sequence). Deletions cut 5 bases from V and 5 bases from J, with 12 bases between. This CDR3 contains 13 residues. The CDR3 is CASSPSRVYGYTF. CDR3 bases: TGTGCCAGCAGCCCCTCGAGGGTTTATGGCTACACCTTC.

This sequence joins TRBV29-1 and TRBJ1-6, with 8 bases identical to TRBD1. V dropped 7 bases and J dropped 7; count of bases not matched to a gene: 9. The CDR3 has 14 amino acids. Germline-derived CDR1 and CDR2 are SQVTM and ANQGSEA. CDR3 nucleotide sequence: TGCAGCGCTTCCGACAGGGGAGGCAATTCACCCCTCCACTTT. As protein: CSASDRGGNSPLHF.

CDR3 region: CSTPAVNTEAFF. The DNA of the CDR3 is TGCAGCACCCCGGCAGTGAACACTGAAGCTTTCTTT. This sequence joins TRBV29-1 and TRBJ1-1, with D unclear. CDR1 and CDR2 from the germline V gene are SQVTM and ANQGSEA. V lost 8 bases and J lost 0, with 10 bases in between. The length of the CDR3 is 12 residues.

This chain joins TRBV12-3 or TRBV12-4 and TRBJ1-6; perhaps TRBD1 as D (5 bases). The CDR3 extends over 14 amino acids. Trimming took off 7 bases at V and 4 bases at J, with 11 bases between the two ends. The CDR3 protein is CASTWDEYNSPLHF. CDR3 bases: TGTGCCAGCACCTGGGACGAGTATAATTCACCCCTCCACTTT.

This chain joins TRBV29-1 and TRBJ2-3; D is undetermined. The CDR3 loop spans 15 amino acids. Trimming took 3 bases from V and 0 from J, leaving 13 bases between them. Germline loops: CDR1 SQVTM, CDR2 ANQGSEA. In DNA, the CDR3 is TGCAGCGTTGACCAACCGGCCTCTAGCACAGATACGCAGTATTTT. Translated: CSVDQPASSTDTQYF.

The rearrangement uses TRBV4-2 and TRBJ2-1; tentatively, D is TRBD2 (5 bases). Germline assignment: CDR1 LGHNA and CDR2 YNFKEQ. Deletions cut 4 bases from V and 11 bases from J, with 15 bases between. The CDR3 has 13 residues. The CDR3 DNA reads TGTGCCAGCAGCCGAAATAGCGAAACCCAGCAGTTCTTC. Encoded protein: CASSRNSETQQFF.

The gene calls are TRBV20-1 and TRBJ1-1; D is unresolved. CDR3 length equals 12 residues. CDR1 and CDR2 (germline): DFQATT, SNEGSKA (reference sequence). Trimming took 5 bases from V and 9 from J, leaving 16 bases between them. In nucleotides, the CDR3 is TGCAGTGCTGCCGCTGGGGAGAAGAAAGCTTTCTTT. Its protein is CSAAAGEKKAFF.

The J gene is TRBJ1-5, the V gene TRBV20-1; a possible D gene is TRBD1 (6 bases). The germline V and J ends were trimmed by 3 bases and 6 bases, with 9 bases remaining between them. Germline CDR1 reads DFQATT; CDR2 reads SNEGSKA (reference sequence). The CDR3 is 12 amino acids. The CDR3 loop reads CSASGGVQPQHF. CDR3 sequence (DNA): TGCAGTGCTAGCGGGGGCGTTCAGCCCCAGCATTTT.

The chain employs TRBV7-9 and TRBJ1-5; D call uncertain. V lost 2 bases, J lost 2 bases, and 10 bases lay in between. The CDR3 is made up of 15 amino acids. CDR1 is SEHNR, CDR2 FQNEAQ, per germline (reference sequence). The DNA for the CDR3 is TGTGCCAGCAGCTTAACCGGCCAGGGCAATCAGCCCCAGCATTTT. Protein sequence: CASSLTGQGNQPQHF.

V and J are TRBV27 and TRBJ2-4; TRBD1 might be the D (7 bases). Deletions cut 5 bases from V and 3 bases from J, with 20 bases between. The CDR3 contains 17 residues. Germline loops: CDR1 MNHEY, CDR2 SMNVEV (reference sequence). CDR3 amino acids: CASSPPGDRGLKNIQYF. CDR3 in DNA: TGTGCCAGCAGTCCCCCGGGGGACAGAGGGCTCAAAAACATTCAGTACTTC.

The chain couples TRBV12-3 or TRBV12-4 to TRBJ2-7; D unclear. CDR3 length: 16 residues. V shed 6 bases and J shed 0 bases, with 18 bases lying between them. DNA for the CDR3: TGTGCCAGCAGCCCGCCCCGACGCATAAGCTCCTACGAGCAGTACTTC. It yields the protein CASSPPRRISSYEQYF.

The chain recombines TRBV12-3 or TRBV12-4 with TRBJ1-2, with D unclear. V shed 8 bases and J shed 8 bases, with 6 bases lying between them. This CDR3 spans 9 amino acids. The CDR3 sequence is CASCCGYTF. The CDR3 DNA reads as TGTGCCAGCTGTTGCGGCTACACCTTC.

The chain has TRBV9 and TRBJ2-7, with TRBD2 matching over 9 bases. The CDR3 consists of 13 residues. CDR1 and CDR2 from the germline V gene are SGDLS and YYNGEE. V lost 3 bases to trimming and J lost 8 bases; unmatched junction nucleotides: 6. Here the CDR3 reads CASSGTSEPQQYF. The CDR3, as DNA: TGTGCCAGCAGCGGGACTAGCGAGCCTCAGCAGTACTTC.

The genes are TRBV4-3 and TRBJ2-5; TRBD1 or TRBD2 may be the D gene (5 bases each). Germline V lookup: CDR1 LGHNA, CDR2 YSLEER. The CDR3 is 14 residues long. V was shortened by 0 bases and J by 6 bases, with 11 bases between the two germline ends. The CDR3 here is CASSQDEGRKTQYF. The CDR3 coding sequence is TGCGCCAGCAGCCAAGATGAGGGGAGAAAGACCCAGTACTTC.

In this sample, this clonotype turned up once. The genes are TRBV6-1 and TRBJ2-1; D ambiguous. Germline loops: CDR1 MNHNS, CDR2 SASEGT. The length of the CDR3 is 16 residues. V was pared by 7 bases and J by 5 bases, with 21 bases between. Here the CDR3 DNA reads TGTGCCAGCAACGCCCAACGAGTGAGGCAGAACAATGAGCAGTTCTTC. This sequence encodes CASNAQRVRQNNEQFF.

The sample holds one count of this clonotype. This sequence joins TRBV20-1 and TRBJ1-5, with 8 bases that match TRBD1. After removal of 6 bases from V and 0 bases from J, the junction contained 10 bases not matched to a gene. The CDR3 loop spans 16 amino acids. Germline CDR1 DFQATT, CDR2 SNEGSKA (reference sequence). The CDR3 nucleotides read TGCAGTGCCACCGGGACAGGTGATTTTAGCAATCAGCCCCAGCATTTT. It translates to CSATGTGDFSNQPQHF.

This chain uses TRBV6-5 with TRBJ2-2, with 7 bases aligning to TRBD2. CDR1 is MNHEY, CDR2 SVGAGI, per germline. Germline trimming cut 5 bases from V and 5 bases from J; bases unmatched to any gene: 8. The CDR3 contains 15 residues. CDR3 sequence: CASSNRLGGTGELFF. DNA for the CDR3: TGTGCCAGCAGTAATCGCCTGGGGGGGACCGGGGAGCTGTTTTTT.

The V and J genes are TRBV29-1 and TRBJ2-5, with D tentatively TRBD1 (6 bases). Trimming pared 6 bases from V and 0 bases from J, leaving 11 bases between. The CDR3 totals 13 residues. Germline V gives CDR1 SQVTM, CDR2 ANQGSEA. CDR3 nucleotides: TGCAGCGTGTCACAGGGTTACCAAGAGACCCAGTACTTC. Its protein is CSVSQGYQETQYF.

The chain combines TRBV10-3 with TRBJ2-2; 9 positions match TRBD2. CDR3 length equals 17 residues. Looked up from germline, CDR1 is ENHRY and CDR2 is SYGVKD. V lost 0 bases to trimming and J lost 4 bases; unmatched junction nucleotides: 6. This chain's CDR3 is CAISESSGLASTGELFF. As DNA, the CDR3 is TGTGCCATCAGTGAGTCGTCGGGACTAGCTTCCACCGGGGAGCTGTTTTTT.

The chain uses TRBV7-6 and TRBJ1-1; 7 bases line up with TRBD1. Trimming at V came to 4 bases and at J to 3 bases, leaving 8 bases not matched to a gene. The CDR3 sequence is 15 residues long. Germline CDR1 SGHVS, CDR2 FNYEAQ. The CDR3 protein is CASSSRDRPYTEAFF. CDR3 sequence (DNA): TGTGCCAGCAGCTCCCGGGACAGACCTTACACTGAAGCTTTCTTT.

The CDR3 region has the DNA TGCAGTGCTAGAGCATTAGCGGGGGGCCAAGAGACCCAGTACTTC. Translated, it gives CSARALAGGQETQYF. The chain recombines TRBV20-1 with TRBJ2-5; 10 bases are shared with TRBD2. The germline V gene encodes CDR1 DFQATT and CDR2 SNEGSKA (reference sequence). The CDR3 extends over 15 amino acids. J lost 1 base, V lost 1 base, and 3 bases had no gene match.

The chain has TRBV20-1 and TRBJ1-6; D not resolved. CDR3 length: 15 residues. From germline, CDR1 is DFQATT and CDR2 SNEGSKA (reference sequence). Deletions cut 4 bases from V and 5 bases from J, with 15 bases between. The CDR3: CSAKPTGQDNSPLHF. CDR3 DNA: TGCAGTGCTAAGCCGACCGGGCAAGATAATTCACCCCTCCACTTT.

This sequence joins TRBV6-5 and TRBJ2-1; weak D call: TRBD1 (5 bases). The germline V gene has CDR1 MNHEY and CDR2 SVGAGI. This CDR3 has 13 amino acids. Trimming left V 7 bases short and J 9 bases short, with 16 bases between. The CDR3 DNA is TGTGCCAGCAAAGGAATCCAGGGCACTGAGCAGTTCTTC. Encoded protein: CASKGIQGTEQFF.